This is a list of T cell receptor beta chains from one sample in a study of cytomegalovirus exposure and HLA in healthy donors. Clones were read by immunoSEQ multiplex PCR, and TCRdb kept only the in-frame ones, dropping some. The sample lists some 110,000 clones, roughly 80% occurring once. The sequenced material came from PBMCs. These receptors all come from a man in his forties in good health and CMV-seronegative. CDR3s include the opening cysteine and the closing phenylalanine or tryptophan. Rows give clone size only sometimes, using once, few, many, or a class for an expanded clone.

v_gene	len	abundance	j_gene	CDR3aa
TRBV9	15	-	TRBJ2-5	CASSVDPSGVETQYF
TRBV7-9	14	-	TRBJ1-6	CASSPGQSNSPLHF
TRBV7-9	16	-	TRBJ1-3	CASSSGQGSPGNTIYF
TRBV7-2	17	-	TRBJ1-1	CASSRRPGTGPNTEAFF
TRBV5-4	17	-	TRBJ1-1	CASSLALGTAGNTEAFF
TRBV5-1	15	-	TRBJ2-5	CASSLVTSGEGAQYF
TRBV5-6	14	few	TRBJ2-5	CASSKETRSETQYF
TRBV10-3	14	-	TRBJ2-3	CAISESRPTDTQYF
TRBV29-1	14	once	TRBJ2-7	CSVEVLAGAAEQYF
TRBV5-6	15	few	TRBJ2-7	CASSPGLAGGYEQYF
TRBV23-1	15	few	TRBJ1-5	CASSRDRVGTQPQHF
TRBV19	14	-	TRBJ1-1	CASTWGGDGTEAFF
TRBV5-1	15	-	TRBJ2-3	CASSLTVVGTDTQYF
TRBV2	15	-	TRBJ2-3	CASTRLGAGRDTQYF
TRBV2	11	once	TRBJ2-1	CASTPLVEQFF
TRBV7-9	12	-	TRBJ1-5	CASSSDRGMEHF
TRBV2	16	-	TRBJ2-2	CATHPQGTMNTGELFF
TRBV25-1	14	-	TRBJ2-7	CASSEGQSFYEQYF
TRBV6-1	16	-	TRBJ2-3	CASSEQAGPSTDTQYF
TRBV25-1	17	few	TRBJ2-5	CASSESTGGGRKETQYF
TRBV19	14	once	TRBJ2-3	CASSSDRDSYTQYF
TRBV5-4	16	-	TRBJ2-5	CASSLPGGEIQETQYF
TRBV4-1	20	few	TRBJ2-6	CASSQGGGRGALSGANVLTF
TRBV5-5	18	-	TRBJ2-2	CASSSTSGPTRGTGELFF
TRBV2	16	-	TRBJ1-3	CASSEDRFSSGNTIYF
TRBV28	14	-	TRBJ1-1	CASSSLGAWTEAFF
TRBV4-1	17	few	TRBJ1-2	CASRGFYVGGKPYGYTF
TRBV7-9	15	-	TRBJ2-2	CASRPGQDNTGELFF
TRBV18	14	-	TRBJ1-1	CASSLREGTGEAFF
TRBV19	13	-	TRBJ1-5	CASSIALDMPQHF
TRBV7-2	15	-	TRBJ1-1	CASSLRGLRNTEAFF
TRBV7-7	15	once	TRBJ2-6	CASSLGRSGANVLTF
TRBV15	13	-	TRBJ2-7	CATSRDIGYEQYF
TRBV20-1	11	-	TRBJ2-3	CSARGARLQYF
TRBV27	15	-	TRBJ2-1	CASSLRTVGPIGQFF
TRBV18	13	-	TRBJ2-1	CASSPGGLDEQFF
TRBV7-8	15	-	TRBJ2-1	CASSFTYQRGNEQFF